Listed here are 27 T cell receptor beta chains from one sample, sequenced in a study of cytomegalovirus exposure and HLA in healthy donors. The study ran its PCR with 60 Vbeta and 13 Jbeta primers. The assay was immunoSEQ multiplex PCR, and TCRdb's table has in-frame clones only and misses some. The table has 65,000 to 95,000 clones, 70% to 80% seen once. What was sequenced was PBMCs. These receptors were taken from a human donor in good health.

This chain uses TRBV5-1 with TRBJ1-4, with D hard to call. Looked up from germline, CDR1 is SGHRS and CDR2 is YFSETQ. The ends were cut back, 1 base at V and 2 bases at J, with 15 bases in the middle. The CDR3 runs 17 residues. CDR3 nucleotides: TGCGCCAGCAGCTTGTTTCGGGGAGAACAGACTAATGAAAAACTGTTTTTT. Amino acids: CASSLFRGEQTNEKLFF.

The chain recombines TRBV5-1 with TRBJ2-1, with D perhaps matching TRBD1 (6 bases). V lost 1 base and J 3 bases, leaving 11 bases between the germline ends. The CDR3 extends over 15 amino acids. CDR1 and CDR2 from the germline V gene are SGHRS and YFSETQ. Written as DNA, the CDR3 is TGCGCCAGCAGCTTGAATGGGGGCGGCTACAATGAGCAGTTCTTC. This translates into CASSLNGGGYNEQFF.

The chain joins TRBV5-6 to TRBJ2-7; 11 nucleotides align to TRBD2. Germline values: CDR1 SGHDT, CDR2 YYEEEE. With V trimmed by 2 bases and J by 2 bases, 6 bases remained unmatched. This CDR3 comprises 16 residues. The CDR3 here is CASSFTSGGATYEQYF. CDR3 bases: TGTGCCAGCAGCTTTACTAGCGGGGGAGCTACCTACGAGCAGTACTTC.

This clone was seen just once. The rearrangement links TRBV20-1 to TRBJ2-1; TRBD1 matches at 8 bases. V shed 1 base and J 12 bases; nucleotides not matched to a gene: 2. The CDR3 loop spans 11 amino acids. From germline, CDR1 is DFQATT and CDR2 SNEGSKA (reference sequence). The CDR3 region has the DNA TGCAGTGCTAGAGGGGACAGGTCGCAGTTCTTC. This codes for CSARGDRSQFF.

The V gene is TRBV5-1, the J gene TRBJ1-2; possible D gene TRBD1, 5 bases. Germline lookup yields CDR1 SGHRS and CDR2 YFSETQ. CDR3 length: 17 residues. Trimming pared 3 bases from V and 8 bases from J, leaving 26 bases between. CDR3 residues: CASSSAPGLPSGSGYTF. The CDR3 DNA reads TGCGCCAGCAGCTCAGCCCCGGGACTGCCCTCGGGGTCGGGCTACACCTTC.

The gene calls are TRBV19 and TRBJ2-1, with 9 positions matching TRBD1. V was pared by 8 bases and J by 1 base, with 9 bases of the junction left unmatched. CDR1 and CDR2 (germline): LNHDA, SQIVND (reference sequence). The CDR3 extends over 16 amino acids. In nucleotides, the CDR3 is TGTGCCAGTGCACTTCTACAGGGGGCGTCCTACAATGAGCAGTTCTTC. Translation gives CASALLQGASYNEQFF.

V gene TRBV2 combines with J gene TRBJ2-7; 7 nucleotides line up with TRBD1. This CDR3 spans 15 amino acids. Germline V gene data show CDR1 as SNHLY and CDR2 as FYNNEI. V trimming: 5 bases; J trimming: 0 bases; junction bases outside the gene matches: 7. CDR3 protein: CASSLQGISSYEQYF. The CDR3 region has the DNA TGTGCCAGCAGTCTACAGGGGATTAGCTCCTACGAGCAGTACTTC.

A word on this clone: The same CDR3 is also encoded by other DNA sequences in this sample. V and J are TRBV6-5 and TRBJ2-7, with D unclear. The CDR3 length is 13 residues. Germline lookup yields CDR1 MNHEY and CDR2 SVGAGI. Trimming removed 6 bases at V and 0 bases at J, with 9 bases between. In DNA form, the CDR3 reads TGTGCCAGCAGCCGTCAGGTCTCCTACGAGCAGTACTTC. This translates into CASSRQVSYEQYF.

The chain combines TRBV18 with TRBJ1-1; possibly TRBD1 for D (6 bases). This CDR3 contains 16 residues. The V end lost 4 bases, the J end lost 1 base, and 16 bases lay between the germline ends. Germline assignment: CDR1 KGHSH and CDR2 LQKENI. The CDR3 DNA sequence: TGTGCCAGCTCACTTTTGCAGGGGTCGGGGAACACTGAAGCTTTCTTT. Its translation is CASSLLQGSGNTEAFF.

The CDR3, as DNA: TGTGCCTGGAGTGGGCAGTACCAAGAGACCCAGTACTTC. Encoded protein: CAWSGQYQETQYF. The V call is TRBV30, the J call TRBJ2-5; D not resolved. The CDR3 has 13 residues. Germline V gene data show CDR1 as GTSNPN and CDR2 as SVGIG (reference sequence). V lost 1 base to trimming and J lost 0 bases, with 6 bases between them.

This chain links TRBV6-5 with TRBJ1-1; 9 nucleotides line up with TRBD1. This CDR3 region has 15 residues. Looked up from germline, CDR1 is MNHEY and CDR2 is SVGAGI. Trimming removed 0 bases from V and 5 bases from J; junction bases left unmatched: 4. The CDR3 bases are TGTGCCAGCAGTTACTCGCGGGACAGGGAGACTGAAGCTTTCTTT. As protein: CASSYSRDRETEAFF.

The rearrangement links TRBV19 to TRBJ1-5; weak D call: TRBD1 (5 bases). Germline CDR1 is LNHDA and CDR2 is SQIVND (reference sequence). The CDR3 is 14 residues long. Trimming stripped 3 bases from V and 2 bases from J, with 8 bases between. CDR3 nucleotides: TGTGCCAGTAGTATTGTCAGGGGCAATCAGCCCCAGCATTTT. The encoded protein is CASSIVRGNQPQHF. Together with reference TRBV19 and TRBJ1-5, the CDR3 gives the full variable domain: DGGITQSPKYLFRKEGQNVTLSCEQNLNHDAMYWYRQDPGQGLRLIYYSQIVNDFQKGDIAEGYSVSREKKESFPLTVTSAQKNPTAFYLCASSIVRGNQPQHFGDGTRLSIL.

J is TRBJ1-6 and V is TRBV25-1; perhaps TRBD1 as D (5 bases). CDR3 length: 15 residues. With 1 base removed from V and 8 bases from J, the gap between germline ends came to 12 bases. From germline, CDR1 is MGHDK and CDR2 SYGVNS. CDR3 loop: CASSESAGMHSPLHF. The CDR3 DNA is TGTGCCAGCAGTGAATCGGCAGGGATGCATTCACCCCTCCACTTT.

The chain is built from TRBV10-3 and TRBJ2-1; no reliable D call. V lost 4 bases, J lost 10 bases, and 8 bases lay in between. Per the germline V gene, CDR1 is ENHRY and CDR2 is SYGVKD. The CDR3 consists of 11 residues. The CDR3 spells CAISASGEQFF. As DNA, the CDR3 is TGTGCCATCAGTGCGTCCGGGGAGCAGTTCTTC.

This clone came up once. The chain links TRBV6-5 to TRBJ2-7; 11 nucleotides agree with TRBD2. CDR1 and CDR2 (germline): MNHEY, SVGAGI. The V segment lost 3 bases and the J segment 2 bases; nucleotides outside the gene matches: 6. The CDR3 has 16 residues. CDR3 protein: CASSYSGGALTYEQYF. The CDR3 bases are TGTGCCAGCAGTTATAGCGGGGGGGCCCTAACCTACGAGCAGTACTTC.

The chain carries TRBV9 and TRBJ2-2, with a weak D call TRBD1 (6 bases). Germline CDR1 reads SGDLS; CDR2 reads YYNGEE. The CDR3 has 15 amino acids. The V end was cut by 4 bases, the J end by 0 bases, with 10 bases between. CDR3 DNA: TGTGCCAGCAGCTCCAGGGGAACGAACACCGGGGAGCTGTTTTTT. Encoded protein: CASSSRGTNTGELFF.

V usage is TRBV28 and J usage is TRBJ2-3; 7 bases fit TRBD1. Germline values: CDR1 MDHEN, CDR2 SYDVKM. CDR3 size: 15 residues. V gave up 2 bases and J gave up 6 bases; unmatched junction bases: 8. Written as DNA, the CDR3 is TGTGCCAGCAGTTTAGGGGCAGGGGGAATGGATACGCAGTATTTT. Its translation is CASSLGAGGMDTQYF. The full variable domain, completed using reference TRBV28 and TRBJ2-3, is DVKVTQSSRYLVKRTGEKVFLECVQDMDHENMFWYRQDPGLGLRLIYFSYDVKMKEKGDIPEGYSVSREKKERFSLILESASTNQTSMYLCASSLGAGGMDTQYFGPGTRLTVL.

A few counts support this clone. The chain links TRBV7-2 to TRBJ1-3; the D is unclear. Trimming stripped 1 base from V and 0 bases from J, with 4 bases between. The CDR3 spans 14 residues. Germline CDR1 and CDR2: SGHTA and FQGNSA. CDR3 coding DNA: TGTGCCAGCAGCTTAGATTACTCTGGAAACACCATATATTTT. Its protein product is CASSLDYSGNTIYF.

The CDR3 coding sequence is TGTGCCAGCAGCGGTGGGACAGGGGAGGGGGATACGCAGTATTTT. Protein: CASSGGTGEGDTQYF. The chain employs TRBV5-8 and TRBJ2-3; TRBD1 matches 10 bases. V was pared by 4 bases and J by 6 bases, with 8 bases of the junction left unmatched. The CDR3 runs to 15 residues. Germline CDR1 reads SGHTS; CDR2 reads YDEGEE.

The chain links TRBV10-2 to TRBJ1-1, with 7 bases lining up with TRBD1. This CDR3 has 12 residues. Trimming cost V 2 bases and J 11 bases; bases outside gene matches: 5. Germline CDR1 is WSHSY and CDR2 is SAAADI. CDR3 nucleotide sequence: TGCGCCAGCAGTGAGAGGACAGGAGGGGCTTTCTTT. Its translation: CASSERTGGAFF.

The chain is built from TRBV7-9 and TRBJ1-2; D is uncertain. CDR1 and CDR2 (germline): SEHNR, FQNEAQ (reference sequence). The CDR3 has 12 residues. V lost 3 bases, J lost 13 bases, and 15 bases lay in between. DNA for the CDR3: TGTGCCAGCAGCTTGATGACATATTTCTGCACCTTC. It translates to CASSLMTYFCTF.

The table lists this clone with a count of one. V is TRBV5-1 and J is TRBJ1-2; D remains unclear. Trimming left V 2 bases short and J 8 bases short, with 16 bases between. Germline V CDR1 and CDR2: SGHRS, YFSETQ. This CDR3 comprises 14 residues. Here the CDR3 reads CASSFERGSRGYTF. CDR3 bases: TGCGCCAGCAGCTTTGAAAGAGGTTCGCGGGGCTACACCTTC.

J is TRBJ2-3 and V is TRBV4-1, with 8 bases that match TRBD2. The CDR3 covers 14 residues. With V trimmed by 5 bases and J by 4 bases, 5 bases remained unmatched. Germline loops: CDR1 MGHRA, CDR2 YSYEKL. Written as DNA, the CDR3 is TGCGCCAGCAGCGTAGGACTAGCCCCAGATACGCAGTATTTT. Its translation is CASSVGLAPDTQYF.

V usage is TRBV6-4 and J usage is TRBJ1-2; 8 bases fit TRBD1. Germline V lookup: CDR1 MRHNA, CDR2 SNTAGT. J gave up 6 bases and V 5 bases, and 14 bases lay outside the gene matches. The CDR3 loop spans 16 amino acids. DNA of the CDR3: TGTGCCAGCAGTTCCTTTGTGGGGACAGGCTTGAATGGCTACACCTTC. This encodes CASSSFVGTGLNGYTF.

This rearrangement joins TRBV7-8 to TRBJ1-4, with 7 bases aligning to TRBD1. Per germline, CDR1 SGHVS and CDR2 FQNEAQ. V was pared by 1 base and J by 7 bases, with 9 bases of the junction left unmatched. The CDR3 has 16 residues. CDR3 protein: CASSLVGTAAGEKLFF. The CDR3 DNA is TGTGCCAGCAGCTTAGTTGGGACAGCGGCCGGTGAAAAACTGTTTTTT.

The chain employs TRBV7-9 and TRBJ1-1, with unresolved D. The V gene's germline CDR1 is SEHNR and CDR2 FQNEAQ (reference sequence). V dropped 3 bases and J dropped 11 bases, with 22 bases sitting between them. This CDR3 is 15 amino acids long. Here the CDR3 DNA reads TGTGCCAGCAGCTTCGTGACAACACCCTCGCCGGCGGCTTTCTTT. Its protein is CASSFVTTPSPAAFF.

The gene calls are TRBV7-6 and TRBJ2-5; D not resolved. Looked up from germline, CDR1 is SGHVS and CDR2 is FNYEAQ. This CDR3 has 14 residues. With 4 bases removed from V and 5 bases from J, the gap between germline ends came to 14 bases. CDR3 nucleotide sequence: TGTGCCAGCAGCTCCATGGGCCTTGGGGAGACCCAGTACTTC. Protein sequence: CASSSMGLGETQYF. Using reference TRBV7-6 and TRBJ2-5 for the parts outside the CDR3, the full variable domain is GAGVSQSPRYKVTKRGQDVALRCDPISGHVSLYWYRQALGQGPEFLTYFNYEAQQDKSGLPNDRFSAERPEGSISTLTIQRTEQRDSAMYRCASSSMGLGETQYFGPGTRLLVL.